The subject of this entry is one T cell receptor beta chain. Authors' methods: Estimated nucleated cell counts came from reference gene primer amplification. Produced via immunoSEQ multiplex PCR; TCRdb's table is partial and in-frame only. V, J and clone size are those of that table, while D and trimming were read from the DNA. The data hold fewer than 250,000 clones, with roughly 83% observed a single time. This sample is part of a study of blood T cell repertoires in COVID-19. Whole-study context: Acute and convalescent COVID-19 specimens originated in the United States, Italy and Spain. The analysed material was cDNA or gDNA that came from T cells, B-cell-depleted T cells, or PBMCs.

The CDR3 runs 15 residues. V gave up 1 base and J gave up 6 bases, with 13 bases separating them. CDR1 and CDR2 from the germline V gene are MGHRA and YSYEKL. The TCR comes from a woman in her 50s with acute or convalescent COVID-19. The sequenced material came from peripheral blood. The rearrangement links TRBV4-1 to TRBJ1-5; D may be TRBD1 (6 bases). Here the CDR3 DNA reads TGCGCCAGCAGCCAAGTGTATACAGGGCTTCAGCCCCAGCATTTT. This gives the protein CASSQVYTGLQPQHF.